This T cell receptor (beta chain) was obtained from a study of T cells after yellow fever vaccination. Points from the study as a whole: The secondary response peaked faster, at day 5 versus 15, but was weaker.

There are 12 residues in the CDR3. Germline V gene data show CDR1 as SEHNR and CDR2 as FQNEAQ (reference sequence). Deletions cut 3 bases from V and 6 bases from J, with 6 bases between. This clonotype was picked up a small number of times. Its antigen is not known. One entry per CDR3 protein, called by TCRdb with MiXCR from the 5' RACE reads. The sample includes some 320,000 distinct CDR3 sequences, approximately 10% of them seen just once. Sequenced here: CD4+ T cells sorted from PBMCs, sampled 5 days after the yellow fever booster vaccination. The sequence was collected from a man aged 18 to 30 who received the YFV17D yellow fever vaccine. The J gene is TRBJ2-4, the V gene TRBV7-9; no clear D gene. CDR3 sequence: CASSFGRNIQYF. The CDR3 DNA follows: TGTGCCAGCAGCTTCGGCAGAAACATTCAGTACTTC.